A single sample gave rise to the 15 T cell receptor beta chains below, sequenced in a study of T cells after yellow fever vaccination. TCRdb processed the 5' RACE reads anew with MiXCR; each CDR3 protein has one entry. The data hold a few hundred thousand distinct CDR3 sequences, with roughly 5% observed a single time. The input for sequencing was CD4+ T cells sorted from PBMCs, taken on the day of the yellow fever booster vaccination. The receptors derive from a man younger than 35 who received the YFV17D yellow fever vaccine.

This clonotype came up many times. This chain uses TRBV20-1 with TRBJ2-7; 8 bases fit TRBD2. The ends lost 6 bases at V and 4 bases at J; junction bases unmatched: 5. This CDR3 contains 12 residues. Germline CDR1 reads DFQATT; CDR2 reads SNEGSKA (reference sequence). For the CDR3, the DNA is TGCAGTGCACGGGGGGGCCGGTACGAGCAGTACGTC. It specifies CSARGGRYEQYV.

This clonotype was counted between two and nine times. The chain is built from TRBV20-1 and TRBJ2-5; TRBD2 agrees at 13 bases. CDR3 length equals 16 residues. V shed 6 bases and J 5 bases; nucleotides not matched to a gene: 12. The V gene's germline CDR1 is DFQATT and CDR2 SNEGSKA (reference sequence). The CDR3 sequence is CSAATGLAGKRETQYF. CDR3 bases: TGCAGTGCCGCCACGGGACTAGCGGGGAAGCGGGAGACCCAGTACTTC.

This clonotype was detected a few times. The chain combines TRBV9 with TRBJ1-2; D unclear. V lost 2 bases, J lost 4 bases, and 9 bases lay in between. Germline V gene lookup returns CDR1 SGDLS and CDR2 YYNGEE. The length of the CDR3 is 13 residues. The CDR3 spells CASSVSGRYGYTF. The CDR3 DNA follows: TGTGCCAGCAGCGTTTCCGGTCGCTATGGCTACACCTTC.

V is TRBV20-1 and J is TRBJ2-3; D not resolved. The V gene lost 3 bases and the J gene lost 4 bases, with 17 bases spanning the gap. The CDR3 spans 15 residues. Germline V gene sequence: CDR1 DFQATT, CDR2 SNEGSKA (reference sequence). DNA of the CDR3: TGCAGTGCTAGCGAACTAACTAAACATGCAGATACGCAGTATTTT. Protein: CSASELTKHADTQYF.

This clonotype was seen many times. This rearrangement joins TRBV29-1 to TRBJ2-4; 8 nucleotides match TRBD2. The CDR3 has 14 residues. With V trimmed by 5 bases and J by 5 bases, 8 bases remained unmatched. CDR1 and CDR2 from the germline V gene are SQVTM and ANQGSEA. The DNA for the CDR3 is TGCAGCGTTCGGAGTGCGGGGGGCCAAAACATTCAGTACTTC. Encoded protein: CSVRSAGGQNIQYF.

There are many counts of this clonotype. V is TRBV7-8 and J is TRBJ1-2, with 7 bases that match TRBD1. CDR1 and CDR2 from the germline V gene are SGHVS and FQNEAQ. V lost 0 bases and J lost 7; bases outside the gene matches: 11. This CDR3 region has 16 residues. The CDR3 bases are TGTGCCAGCAGCTTAGCGGTCGGGGACAGAAATACTGGCTACACCTTC. Translated: CASSLAVGDRNTGYTF.

This clonotype was seen at least ten times. J is TRBJ2-4 and V is TRBV7-2; TRBD2 matches at 9 bases. The trim removed 5 bases at V and 9 bases at J, leaving 8 bases unmatched. This CDR3 is built from 14 residues. From germline, CDR1 is SGHTA and CDR2 FQGNSA. In DNA, the CDR3 is TGTGCCAGCAGCGTATTAGCGGGGGACGCCATTCAGTACTTC. Protein product: CASSVLAGDAIQYF.

This clonotype was picked up many times. This chain joins TRBV4-3 and TRBJ1-3; no clear D gene. From germline, CDR1 is LGHNA and CDR2 YSLEER. The CDR3 is made up of 16 amino acids. The V end was cut by 0 bases, the J end by 0 bases, with 9 bases between. CDR3 sequence (DNA): TGCGCCAGCAGCCAAGAACGGCTGAGCTCTGGAAACACCATATATTTT. This gives the protein CASSQERLSSGNTIYF.

V is TRBV5-1 and J is TRBJ1-1, with TRBD1 as a possible D gene (6 bases). The germline V gene encodes CDR1 SGHRS and CDR2 YFSETQ. The CDR3 spans 13 residues. V lost 2 bases, J lost 3 bases, and 8 bases lay in between. The CDR3 nucleotides read TGCGCCAGCAGCTTCCAGGGGCACACTGAAGCTTTCTTT. Protein sequence: CASSFQGHTEAFF.

This clonotype has ten or more counts. The chain combines TRBV7-3 with TRBJ2-5; no definite D call. V lost 3 bases to trimming and J lost 4 bases, with 9 bases between them. The CDR3 totals 13 residues. Per the germline V gene, CDR1 is SGHTA and CDR2 is FQGTGA. The DNA of the CDR3 is TGTGCCAGCAGCTTGGAGCTCCTAGAGACCCAGTACTTC. Translation: CASSLELLETQYF.

This clonotype came up many times. The chain employs TRBV7-3 and TRBJ1-1; D call uncertain. V was trimmed by 3 bases and J by 1 base, leaving 9 bases between them. CDR1 and CDR2 from the germline V gene are SGHTA and FQGTGA. The length of the CDR3 is 14 residues. The DNA of the CDR3 is TGTGCCAGCAGCTTGAATGTGGGGAACACTGAAGCTTTCTTT. It specifies CASSLNVGNTEAFF.

This clonotype came up a few times. The chain couples TRBV7-2 to TRBJ2-5, with unresolved D. Germline values: CDR1 SGHTA, CDR2 FQGNSA. The CDR3 has 11 residues. Trimming stripped 0 bases from V and 9 bases from J, with 5 bases between. The CDR3 DNA sequence: TGTGCCAGCAGCTTAGCCGAGGCCCAGTACTTC. It codes for CASSLAEAQYF.

V is TRBV29-1 and J is TRBJ2-7, with D tentatively TRBD2 (6 bases). Between the trimmed V and J ends, which lost 7 bases and 6 bases, there was a span of 13 bases. Germline-derived CDR1 and CDR2 are SQVTM and ANQGSEA. CDR3 length: 11 residues. In nucleotides, the CDR3 is TGCAGCGGCCGTACCGGGGGCGAGCAGTACTTC. Its protein is CSGRTGGEQYF.

The rearrangement uses TRBV5-1 and TRBJ2-4; D may be TRBD1 (7 bases). This CDR3 has 14 amino acids. CDR1 is SGHRS and CDR2 is YFSETQ in the germline V gene. V lost 5 bases, J lost 6 bases, and 15 bases lay in between. The CDR3 nucleotides read TGCGCCAGCAGAAGGGGCCAGGGGGGAAACATTCAGTACTTC. It is translated as CASRRGQGGNIQYF.

The chain links TRBV12-3 or TRBV12-4 to TRBJ2-7; maybe TRBD1 (6 bases). V was clipped by 6 bases and J by 0 bases, with 15 bases between them. This CDR3 is built from 15 residues. CDR3 protein: CASSTGQDFSYEQYF. DNA of the CDR3: TGTGCCAGCAGCACGGGACAAGACTTCTCCTACGAGCAGTACTTC.